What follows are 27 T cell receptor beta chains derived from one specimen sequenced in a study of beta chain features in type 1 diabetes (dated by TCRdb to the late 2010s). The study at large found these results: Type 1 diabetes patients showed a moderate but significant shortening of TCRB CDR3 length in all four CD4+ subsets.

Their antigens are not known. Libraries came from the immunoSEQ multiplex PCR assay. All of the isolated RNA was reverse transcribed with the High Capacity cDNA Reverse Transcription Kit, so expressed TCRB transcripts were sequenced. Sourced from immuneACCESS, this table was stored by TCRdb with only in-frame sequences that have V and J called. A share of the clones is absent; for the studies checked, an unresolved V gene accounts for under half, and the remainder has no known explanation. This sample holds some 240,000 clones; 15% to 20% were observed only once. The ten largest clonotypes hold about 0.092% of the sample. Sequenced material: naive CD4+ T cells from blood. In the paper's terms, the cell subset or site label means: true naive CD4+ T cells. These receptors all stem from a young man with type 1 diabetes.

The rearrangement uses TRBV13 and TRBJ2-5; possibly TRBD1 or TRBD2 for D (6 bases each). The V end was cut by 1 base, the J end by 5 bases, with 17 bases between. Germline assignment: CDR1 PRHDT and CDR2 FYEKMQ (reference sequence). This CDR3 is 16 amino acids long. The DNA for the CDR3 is TGTGCCAGCAGCTTAGTAGGTTGGGGGGCTAGGGAGACCCAGTACTTC. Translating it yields CASSLVGWGARETQYF. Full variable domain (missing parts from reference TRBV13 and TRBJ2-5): AAGVIQSPRHLIKEKRETATLKCYPIPRHDTVYWYQQGPGQDPQFLISFYEKMQSDKGSIPDRFSAQQFSDYHSELNMSSLELGDSALYFCASSLVGWGARETQYFGPGTRLLVL.

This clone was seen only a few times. CDR3 bases: TGTGCCATCAGTGGGTCGGGACCCGAGCAGTTCTTC. This codes for CAISGSGPEQFF. The V gene is TRBV10-3, the J gene TRBJ2-1; D is tentatively TRBD1 or TRBD2 (5 bases each). This CDR3 has 12 amino acids. Germline V gives CDR1 ENHRY, CDR2 SYGVKD. V lost 4 bases to trimming and J lost 10 bases, with 11 bases between them.

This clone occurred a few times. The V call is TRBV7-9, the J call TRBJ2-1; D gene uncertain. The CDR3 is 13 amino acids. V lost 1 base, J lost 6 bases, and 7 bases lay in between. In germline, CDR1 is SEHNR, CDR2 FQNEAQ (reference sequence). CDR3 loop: CASSLVNSNEQFF. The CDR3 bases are TGTGCCAGCAGCTTAGTCAACTCCAATGAGCAGTTCTTC.

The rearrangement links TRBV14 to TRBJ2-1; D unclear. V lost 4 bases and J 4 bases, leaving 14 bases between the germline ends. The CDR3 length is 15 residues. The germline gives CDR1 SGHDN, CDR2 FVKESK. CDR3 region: CASSLFLTAYNEQFF. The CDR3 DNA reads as TGTGCCAGCAGCCTATTTCTGACTGCGTACAATGAGCAGTTCTTC.

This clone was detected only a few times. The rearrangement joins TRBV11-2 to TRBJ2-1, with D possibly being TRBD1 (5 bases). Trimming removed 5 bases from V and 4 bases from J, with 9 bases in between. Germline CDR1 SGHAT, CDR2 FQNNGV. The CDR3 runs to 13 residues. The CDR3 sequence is CASSPGYYNEQFF. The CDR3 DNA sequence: TGTGCCAGCAGCCCAGGGTATTACAATGAGCAGTTCTTC.

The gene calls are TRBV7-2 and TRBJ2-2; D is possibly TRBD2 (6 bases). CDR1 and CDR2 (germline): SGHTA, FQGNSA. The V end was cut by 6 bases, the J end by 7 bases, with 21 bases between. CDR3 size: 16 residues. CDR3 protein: CASRQTSGVTVGELFF. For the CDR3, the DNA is TGTGCCAGCAGACAAACCTCGGGAGTGACGGTCGGGGAGCTGTTTTTT.

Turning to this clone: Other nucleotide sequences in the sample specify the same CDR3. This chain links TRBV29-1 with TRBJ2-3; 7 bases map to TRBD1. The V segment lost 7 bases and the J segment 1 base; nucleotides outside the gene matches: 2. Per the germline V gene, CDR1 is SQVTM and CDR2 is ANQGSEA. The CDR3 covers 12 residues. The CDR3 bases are TGCAGCGGAGACAGGGGCACAGATACGCAGTATTTT. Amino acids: CSGDRGTDTQYF.

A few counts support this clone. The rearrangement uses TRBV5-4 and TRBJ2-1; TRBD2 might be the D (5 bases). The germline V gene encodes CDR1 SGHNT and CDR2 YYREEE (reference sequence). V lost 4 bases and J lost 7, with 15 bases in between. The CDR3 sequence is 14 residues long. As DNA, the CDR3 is TGTGCCAGCAGCCCCGGTGAGGGTAGGAATGAGCAGTTCTTC. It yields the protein CASSPGEGRNEQFF.

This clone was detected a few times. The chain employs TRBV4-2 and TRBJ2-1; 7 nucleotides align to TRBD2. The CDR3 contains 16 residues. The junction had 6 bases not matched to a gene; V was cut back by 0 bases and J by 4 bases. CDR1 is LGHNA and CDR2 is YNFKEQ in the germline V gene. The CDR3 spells CASSQDGGSRYNEQFF. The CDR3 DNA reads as TGTGCCAGCAGCCAAGATGGCGGGAGTAGATACAATGAGCAGTTCTTC.

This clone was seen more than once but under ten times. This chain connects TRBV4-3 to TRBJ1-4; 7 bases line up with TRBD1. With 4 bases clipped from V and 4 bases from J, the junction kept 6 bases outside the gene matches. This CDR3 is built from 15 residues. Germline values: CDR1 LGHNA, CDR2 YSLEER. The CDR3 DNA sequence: TGCGCCAGCAGCCGGGCCGGGACAGATAATGAAAAACTGTTTTTT. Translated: CASSRAGTDNEKLFF.

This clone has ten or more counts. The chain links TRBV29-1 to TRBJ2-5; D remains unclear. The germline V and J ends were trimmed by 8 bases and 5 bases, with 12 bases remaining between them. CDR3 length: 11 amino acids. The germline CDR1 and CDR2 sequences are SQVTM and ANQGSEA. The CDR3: CSSVLWETQYF. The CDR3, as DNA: TGCAGCAGCGTGCTCTGGGAGACCCAGTACTTC.

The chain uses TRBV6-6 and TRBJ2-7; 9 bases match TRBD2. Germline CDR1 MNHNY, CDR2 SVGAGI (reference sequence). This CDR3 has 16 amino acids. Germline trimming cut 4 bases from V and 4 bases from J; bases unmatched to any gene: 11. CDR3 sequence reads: CASSFTGSSGIYEQYF. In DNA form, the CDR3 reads TGTGCCAGCAGTTTTACAGGGTCTAGCGGGATTTACGAGCAGTACTTC.

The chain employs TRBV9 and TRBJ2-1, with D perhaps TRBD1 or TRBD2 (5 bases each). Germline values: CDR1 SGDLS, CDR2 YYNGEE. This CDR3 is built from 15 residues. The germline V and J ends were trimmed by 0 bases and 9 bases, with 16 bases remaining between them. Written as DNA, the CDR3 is TGTGCCAGCAGCGTAGAGGCAGGCCGGGGCAGTGAGCAGTTCTTC. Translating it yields CASSVEAGRGSEQFF.

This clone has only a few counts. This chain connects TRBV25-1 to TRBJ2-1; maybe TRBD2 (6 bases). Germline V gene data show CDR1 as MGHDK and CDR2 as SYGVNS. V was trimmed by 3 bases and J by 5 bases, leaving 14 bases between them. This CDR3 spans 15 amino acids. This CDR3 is CASSDAAGGDNEQFF. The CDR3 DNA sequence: TGTGCCAGCAGTGATGCGGCGGGCGGGGACAATGAGCAGTTCTTC.

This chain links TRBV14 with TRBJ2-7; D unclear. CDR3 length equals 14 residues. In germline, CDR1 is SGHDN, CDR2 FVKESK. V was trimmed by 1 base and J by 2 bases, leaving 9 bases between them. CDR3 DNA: TGTGCCAGCAGCCAAGCGGGTTTGGCCTACGAGCAGTACTTC. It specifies CASSQAGLAYEQYF. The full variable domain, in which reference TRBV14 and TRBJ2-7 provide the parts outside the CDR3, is EAGVTQFPSHSVIEKGQTVTLRCDPISGHDNLYWYRRVMGKEIKFLLHFVKESKQDESGMPNNRFLAERTGGTYSTLKVQPAELEDSGVYFCASSQAGLAYEQYFGPGTRLTVT.

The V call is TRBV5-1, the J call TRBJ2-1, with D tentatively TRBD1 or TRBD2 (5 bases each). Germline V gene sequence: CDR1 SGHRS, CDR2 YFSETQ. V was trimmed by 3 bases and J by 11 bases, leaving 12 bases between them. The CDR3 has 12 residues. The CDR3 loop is CASSYSEGKQFF. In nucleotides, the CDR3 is TGCGCCAGCAGCTACAGTGAGGGGAAGCAGTTCTTC.

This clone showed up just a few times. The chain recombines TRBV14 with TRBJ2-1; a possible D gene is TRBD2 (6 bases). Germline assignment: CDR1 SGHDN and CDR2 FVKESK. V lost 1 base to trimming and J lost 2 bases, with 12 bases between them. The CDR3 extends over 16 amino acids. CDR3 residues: CASSQVKRAAYNEQFF. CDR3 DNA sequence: TGTGCCAGCAGCCAAGTAAAGCGGGCCGCCTACAATGAGCAGTTCTTC.

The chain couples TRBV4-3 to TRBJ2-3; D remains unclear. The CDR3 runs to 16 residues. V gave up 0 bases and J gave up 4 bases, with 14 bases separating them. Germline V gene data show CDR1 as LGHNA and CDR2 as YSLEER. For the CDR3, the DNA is TGCGCCAGCAGCCAAGATCGCGGCGCGTTCTCAGATACGCAGTATTTT. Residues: CASSQDRGAFSDTQYF.

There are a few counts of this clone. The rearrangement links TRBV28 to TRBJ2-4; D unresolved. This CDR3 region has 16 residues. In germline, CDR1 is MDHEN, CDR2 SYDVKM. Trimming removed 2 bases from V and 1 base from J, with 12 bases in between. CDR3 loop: CASSLRPPRAKNIQYF. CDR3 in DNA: TGTGCCAGCAGTTTACGGCCTCCGAGGGCCAAAAACATTCAGTACTTC.

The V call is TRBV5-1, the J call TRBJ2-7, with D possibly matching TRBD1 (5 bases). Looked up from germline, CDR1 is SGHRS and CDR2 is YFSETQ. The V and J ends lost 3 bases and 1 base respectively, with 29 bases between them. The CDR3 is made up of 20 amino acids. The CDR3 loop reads CASSSGSQGRSKLNSYEQYF. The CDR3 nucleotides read TGCGCCAGCAGCTCCGGTTCGCAGGGCCGCTCCAAACTCAATTCCTACGAGCAGTACTTC.

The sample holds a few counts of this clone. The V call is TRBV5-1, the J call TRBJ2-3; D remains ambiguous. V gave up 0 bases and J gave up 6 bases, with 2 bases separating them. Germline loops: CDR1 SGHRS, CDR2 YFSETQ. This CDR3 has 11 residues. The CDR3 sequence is CASSLDDTQYF. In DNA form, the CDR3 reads TGCGCCAGCAGCTTGGATGATACGCAGTATTTT.

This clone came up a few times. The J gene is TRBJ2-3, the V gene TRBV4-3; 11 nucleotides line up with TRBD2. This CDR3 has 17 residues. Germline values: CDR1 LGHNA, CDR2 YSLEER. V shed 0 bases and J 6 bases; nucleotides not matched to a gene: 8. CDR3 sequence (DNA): TGCGCCAGCAGCCAAGATTGGACTAGCGGGCCGGGGGATACGCAGTATTTT. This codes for CASSQDWTSGPGDTQYF.

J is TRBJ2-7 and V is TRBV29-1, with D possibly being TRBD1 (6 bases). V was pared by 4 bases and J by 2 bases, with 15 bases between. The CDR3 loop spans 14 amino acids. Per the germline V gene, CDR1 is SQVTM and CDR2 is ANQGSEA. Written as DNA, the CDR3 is TGCAGCGTTGTGCGGACAGCTCGTCCCTACGAGCAGTACTTC. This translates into CSVVRTARPYEQYF.

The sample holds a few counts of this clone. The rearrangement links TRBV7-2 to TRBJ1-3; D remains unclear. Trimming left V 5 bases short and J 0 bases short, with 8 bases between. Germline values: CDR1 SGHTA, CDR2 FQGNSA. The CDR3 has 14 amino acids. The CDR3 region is CASSASSSGNTIYF. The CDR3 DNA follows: TGTGCCAGCAGCGCCTCGTCCTCTGGAAACACCATATATTTT. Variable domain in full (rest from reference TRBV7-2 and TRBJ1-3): GAGVSQSPSNKVTEKGKDVELRCDPISGHTALYWYRQSLGQGLEFLIYFQGNSAPDKSGLPSDRFSAERTGGSVSTLTIQRTQQEDSAVYLCASSASSSGNTIYFGEGSWLTVV.

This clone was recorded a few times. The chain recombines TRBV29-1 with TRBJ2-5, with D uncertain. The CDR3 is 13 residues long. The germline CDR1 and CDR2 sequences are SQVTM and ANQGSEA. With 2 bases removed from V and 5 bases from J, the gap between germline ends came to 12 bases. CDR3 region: CSVESGSRETQYF. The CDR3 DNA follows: TGCAGCGTTGAATCGGGTTCTCGGGAGACCCAGTACTTC.

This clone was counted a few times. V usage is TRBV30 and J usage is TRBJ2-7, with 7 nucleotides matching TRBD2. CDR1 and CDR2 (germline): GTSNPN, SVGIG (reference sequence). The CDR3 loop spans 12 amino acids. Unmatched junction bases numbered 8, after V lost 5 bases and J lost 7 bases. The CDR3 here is CAWSRGDWEQYF. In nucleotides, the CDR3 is TGTGCCTGGTCTCGGGGGGATTGGGAGCAGTACTTC.

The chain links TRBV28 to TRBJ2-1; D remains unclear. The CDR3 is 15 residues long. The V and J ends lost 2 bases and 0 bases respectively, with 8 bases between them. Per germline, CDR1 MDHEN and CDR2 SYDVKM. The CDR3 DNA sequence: TGTGCCAGCAGTTTACCGGTTCGCTCCTACAATGAGCAGTTCTTC. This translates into CASSLPVRSYNEQFF.